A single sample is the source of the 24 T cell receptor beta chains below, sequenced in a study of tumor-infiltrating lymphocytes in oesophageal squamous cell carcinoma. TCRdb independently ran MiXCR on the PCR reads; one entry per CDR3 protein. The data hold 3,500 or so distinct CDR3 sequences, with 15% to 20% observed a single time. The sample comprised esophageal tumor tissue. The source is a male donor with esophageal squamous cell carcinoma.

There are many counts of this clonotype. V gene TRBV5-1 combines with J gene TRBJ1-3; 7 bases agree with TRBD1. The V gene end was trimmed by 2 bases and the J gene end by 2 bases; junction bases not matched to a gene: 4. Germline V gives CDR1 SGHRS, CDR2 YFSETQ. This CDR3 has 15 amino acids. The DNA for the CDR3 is TGCGCCAGCAGCTTCACAGGGGTCGCTGGAAACACCATATATTTT. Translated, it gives CASSFTGVAGNTIYF. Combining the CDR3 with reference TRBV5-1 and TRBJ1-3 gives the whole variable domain KAGVTQTPRYLIKTRGQQVTLSCSPISGHRSVSWYQQTPGQGLQFLFEYFSETQRNKGNFPGRFSGRQFSNSRSEMNVSTLELGDSALYLCASSFTGVAGNTIYFGEGSWLTVV.

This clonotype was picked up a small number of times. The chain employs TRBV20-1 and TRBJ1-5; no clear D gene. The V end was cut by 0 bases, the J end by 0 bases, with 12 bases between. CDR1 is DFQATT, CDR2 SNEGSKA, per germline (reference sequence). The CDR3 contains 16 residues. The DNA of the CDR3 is TGCAGTGCTAGAGATTCGCAGACTCTTAGCAATCAGCCCCAGCATTTT. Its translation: CSARDSQTLSNQPQHF.

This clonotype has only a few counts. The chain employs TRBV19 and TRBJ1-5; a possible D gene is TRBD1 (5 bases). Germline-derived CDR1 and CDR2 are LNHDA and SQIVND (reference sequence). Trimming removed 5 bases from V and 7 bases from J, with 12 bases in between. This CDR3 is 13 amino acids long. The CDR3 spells CASSGGFRQPQHF. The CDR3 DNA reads TGTGCCAGTAGTGGGGGGTTCAGACAGCCCCAGCATTTT. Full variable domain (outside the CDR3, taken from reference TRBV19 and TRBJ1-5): DGGITQSPKYLFRKEGQNVTLSCEQNLNHDAMYWYRQDPGQGLRLIYYSQIVNDFQKGDIAEGYSVSREKKESFPLTVTSAQKNPTAFYLCASSGGFRQPQHFGDGTRLSIL.

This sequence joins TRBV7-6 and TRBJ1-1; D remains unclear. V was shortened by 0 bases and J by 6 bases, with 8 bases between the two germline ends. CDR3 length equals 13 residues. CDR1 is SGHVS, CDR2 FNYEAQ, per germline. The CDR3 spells CASSLANRAEAFF. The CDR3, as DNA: TGTGCCAGCAGCTTAGCCAACAGAGCTGAAGCTTTCTTT.

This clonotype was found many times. The CDR3 bases are TGCGCCAGCAGCTCGAACAGGGGATACGAGCAGTACTTC. Its protein is CASSSNRGYEQYF. J is TRBJ2-7 and V is TRBV5-1; 7 positions agree with TRBD1. CDR1 and CDR2 from the germline V gene are SGHRS and YFSETQ. The CDR3 totals 13 residues. Trimming took 3 bases from V and 4 from J; bases not matched to a gene: 4.

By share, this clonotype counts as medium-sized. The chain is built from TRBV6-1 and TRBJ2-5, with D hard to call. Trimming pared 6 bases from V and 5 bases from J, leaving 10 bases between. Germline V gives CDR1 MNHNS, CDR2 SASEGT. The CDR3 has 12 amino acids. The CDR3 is CASSHGWETQYF. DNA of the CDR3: TGTGCCAGCAGCCACGGTTGGGAGACCCAGTACTTC.

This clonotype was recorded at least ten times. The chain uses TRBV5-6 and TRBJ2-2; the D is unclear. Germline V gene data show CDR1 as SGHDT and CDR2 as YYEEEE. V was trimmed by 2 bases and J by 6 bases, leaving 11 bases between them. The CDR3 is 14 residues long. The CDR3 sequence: CASSFLTGAGELFF. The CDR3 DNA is TGTGCCAGCAGCTTTCTAACTGGCGCCGGGGAGCTGTTTTTT.

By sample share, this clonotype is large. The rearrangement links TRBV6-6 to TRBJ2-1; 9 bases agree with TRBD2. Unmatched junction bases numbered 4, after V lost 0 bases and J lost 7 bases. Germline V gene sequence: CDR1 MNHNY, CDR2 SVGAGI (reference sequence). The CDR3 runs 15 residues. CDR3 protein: CASSYSGGGANEQFF. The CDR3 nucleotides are TGTGCCAGCAGTTACTCAGGCGGGGGGGCAAATGAGCAGTTCTTC.

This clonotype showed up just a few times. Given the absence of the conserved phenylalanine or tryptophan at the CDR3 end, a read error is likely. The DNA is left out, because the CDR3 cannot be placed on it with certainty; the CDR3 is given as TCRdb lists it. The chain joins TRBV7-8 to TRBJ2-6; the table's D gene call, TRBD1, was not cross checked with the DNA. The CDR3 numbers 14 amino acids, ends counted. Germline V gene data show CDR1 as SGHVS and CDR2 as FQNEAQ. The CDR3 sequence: CASSSDDHEQYFGA.

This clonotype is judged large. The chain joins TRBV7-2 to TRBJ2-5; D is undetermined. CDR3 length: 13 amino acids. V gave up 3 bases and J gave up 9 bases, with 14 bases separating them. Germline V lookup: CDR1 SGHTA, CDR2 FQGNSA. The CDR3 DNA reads TGTGCCAGCAGCTTGACGCAGTTGGGGTCCCAGTACTTC. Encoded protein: CASSLTQLGSQYF.

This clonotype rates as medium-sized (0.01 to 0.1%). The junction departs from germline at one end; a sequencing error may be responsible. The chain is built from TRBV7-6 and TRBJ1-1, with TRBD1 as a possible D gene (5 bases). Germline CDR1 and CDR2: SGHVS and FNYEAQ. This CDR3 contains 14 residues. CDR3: CASSLRGVKTEAFF. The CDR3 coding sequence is TGTGCCAGCAGCTTGCGGGGGGTGAAGACTGAAGCTTTCTTT.

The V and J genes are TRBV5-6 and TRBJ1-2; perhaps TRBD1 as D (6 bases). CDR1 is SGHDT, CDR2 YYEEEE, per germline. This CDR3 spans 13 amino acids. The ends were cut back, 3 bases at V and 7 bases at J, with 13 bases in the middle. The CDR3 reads CASSSNRVPGYTF. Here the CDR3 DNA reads TGTGCCAGCAGCTCGAACAGGGTACCTGGCTACACCTTC.

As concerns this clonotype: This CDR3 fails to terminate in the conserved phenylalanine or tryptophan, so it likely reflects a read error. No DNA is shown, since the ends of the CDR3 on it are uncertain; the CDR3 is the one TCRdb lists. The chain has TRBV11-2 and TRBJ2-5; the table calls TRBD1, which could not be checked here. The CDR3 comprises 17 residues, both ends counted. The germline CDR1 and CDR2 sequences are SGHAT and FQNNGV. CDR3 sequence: CASSLVSGNTYEQYFGN.

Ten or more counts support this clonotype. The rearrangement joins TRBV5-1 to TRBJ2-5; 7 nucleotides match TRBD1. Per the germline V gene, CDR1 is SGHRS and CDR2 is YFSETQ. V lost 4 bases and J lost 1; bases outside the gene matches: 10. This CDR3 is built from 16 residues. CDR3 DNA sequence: TGCGCCAGCAGCCTCAGACAGGGAGCCCTCCAAGAGACCCAGTACTTC. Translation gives CASSLRQGALQETQYF.

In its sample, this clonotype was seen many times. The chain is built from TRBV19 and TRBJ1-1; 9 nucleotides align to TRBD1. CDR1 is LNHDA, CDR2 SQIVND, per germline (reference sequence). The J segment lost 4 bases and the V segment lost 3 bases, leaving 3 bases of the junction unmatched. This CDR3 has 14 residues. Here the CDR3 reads CASSISTGGTEAFF. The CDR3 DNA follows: TGTGCCAGTAGTATCTCGACAGGGGGCACTGAAGCTTTCTTT.

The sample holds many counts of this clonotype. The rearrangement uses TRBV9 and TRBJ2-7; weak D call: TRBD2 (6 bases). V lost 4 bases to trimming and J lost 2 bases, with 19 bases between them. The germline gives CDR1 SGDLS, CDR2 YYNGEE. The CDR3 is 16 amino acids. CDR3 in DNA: TGTGCCAGCAGCACAGGTCCGGAGGGGCGGACCTACGAGCAGTACTTC. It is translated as CASSTGPEGRTYEQYF.

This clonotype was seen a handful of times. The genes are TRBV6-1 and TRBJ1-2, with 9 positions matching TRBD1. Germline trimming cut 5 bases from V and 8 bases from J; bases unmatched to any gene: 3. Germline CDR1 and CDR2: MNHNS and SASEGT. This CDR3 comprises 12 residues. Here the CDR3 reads CASSWTGEGYTF. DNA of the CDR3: TGTGCCAGCAGTTGGACAGGGGAGGGCTACACCTTC.

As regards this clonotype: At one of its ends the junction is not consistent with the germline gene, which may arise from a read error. The CDR3 is CASREGGGALETQYF. CDR3 coding DNA: TGTGCCAGCAGGGAAGGCGGGGGGGCCTTAGAGACCCAGTACTTC. This chain connects TRBV2 to TRBJ2-1; 9 bases fit TRBD2. Judging by the DNA end, TRBJ2-5 fits better; the J call may be wrong. The CDR3 spans 15 residues. Per the germline V gene, CDR1 is SNHLY and CDR2 is FYNNEI.

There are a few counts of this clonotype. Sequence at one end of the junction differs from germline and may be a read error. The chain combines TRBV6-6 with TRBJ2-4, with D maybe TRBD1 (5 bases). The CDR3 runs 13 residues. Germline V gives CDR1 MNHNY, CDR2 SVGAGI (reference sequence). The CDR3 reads CASSYSMVRETDF. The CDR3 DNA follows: TGTGCCAGCAGTTACTCGATGGTCAGGGAAACCGACTTC.

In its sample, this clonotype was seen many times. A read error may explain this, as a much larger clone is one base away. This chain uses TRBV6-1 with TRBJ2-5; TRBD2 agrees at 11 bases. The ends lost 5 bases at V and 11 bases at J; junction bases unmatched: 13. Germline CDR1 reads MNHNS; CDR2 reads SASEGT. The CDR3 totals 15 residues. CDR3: CASSPLSGGAHEQYF. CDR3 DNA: TGTGCCAGCAGTCCCCTTAGCGGGGGGGCGCATGAGCAGTACTTC.

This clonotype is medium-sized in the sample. CDR3: CASSRAGGSYNEQFF. For the CDR3, the DNA is TGTGCCAGCAGTCGAGCGGGGGGGTCGTACAATGAGCAGTTCTTC. The chain carries TRBV12-3 or TRBV12-4 and TRBJ2-1, with 10 bases that match TRBD2. The CDR3 runs 15 residues. J was trimmed by 4 bases and V by 5 bases; bases with no gene match: 5.

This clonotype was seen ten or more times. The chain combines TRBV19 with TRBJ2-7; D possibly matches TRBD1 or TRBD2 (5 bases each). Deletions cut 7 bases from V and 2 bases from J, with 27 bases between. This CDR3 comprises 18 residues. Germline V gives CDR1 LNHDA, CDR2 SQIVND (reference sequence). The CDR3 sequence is CASIYEGSPGLNAYEQYF. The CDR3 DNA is TGTGCCAGTATTTATGAGGGGTCGCCAGGACTCAATGCCTACGAGCAGTACTTC.

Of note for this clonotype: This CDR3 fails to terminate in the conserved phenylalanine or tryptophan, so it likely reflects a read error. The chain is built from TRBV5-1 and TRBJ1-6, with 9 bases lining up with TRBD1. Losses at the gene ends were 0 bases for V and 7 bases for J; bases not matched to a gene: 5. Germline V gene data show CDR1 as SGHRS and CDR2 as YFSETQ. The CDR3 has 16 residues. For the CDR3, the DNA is TGCGCCAGCAGCTTGGGGGCCGGACAGGGGAATTCACCCCTCCACTTG. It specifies CASSLGAGQGNSPLHL.

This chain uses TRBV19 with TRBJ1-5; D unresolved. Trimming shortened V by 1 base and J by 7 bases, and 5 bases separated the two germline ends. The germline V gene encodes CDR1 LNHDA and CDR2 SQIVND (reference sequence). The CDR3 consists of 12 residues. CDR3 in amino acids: CASSIAGQPQHF. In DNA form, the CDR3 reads TGTGCCAGTAGTATAGCGGGGCAGCCCCAGCATTTT.